This T cell receptor beta chain comes out of a study of cytomegalovirus exposure and HLA in healthy donors. The PCR had 60 Vbeta and 13 Jbeta primers. TCRdb keeps only in-frame clones here, not all; method: immunoSEQ multiplex PCR. Altogether under 250,000 clones are present, over 65% being singletons, with the ten largest covering around 1.2%. Study-level findings and limits: Most TCR beta V segments were productive about 87% or about 30% of the time in an earlier analysis. Reportedly, a later analysis found an Asian-associated ancestry cluster had fewer N-insertions than the approximately 670-donor mean.

On this clone itself: As yet, its antigen is unknown.

The CDR3 is made up of 11 amino acids. V was cut by 5 bases and J by 4 bases, with 5 bases left in between. Germline V lookup: CDR1 MNHEY, CDR2 SVGAGI. Source material: PBMCs. This chain uses TRBV6-5 with TRBJ2-5; D uncertain. The clonotype originates from a human donor in good health. As DNA, the CDR3 is TGTGCCAGCAGTCAGGCAGAGACCCAGTACTTC. This gives the protein CASSQAETQYF.